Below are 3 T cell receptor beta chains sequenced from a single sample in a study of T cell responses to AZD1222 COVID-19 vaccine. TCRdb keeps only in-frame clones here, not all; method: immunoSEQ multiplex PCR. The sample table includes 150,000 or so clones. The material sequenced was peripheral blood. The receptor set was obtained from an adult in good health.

This CDR3 is CASSSNTNTEAFF. The CDR3 DNA reads TGTGCCAGCAGTTCTAACACGAACACTGAAGCTTTCTTT. V usage is TRBV12-3 or TRBV12-4 and J usage is TRBJ1-1, with no clear D. The V end lost 4 bases, the J end lost 1 base, and 7 bases lay between the germline ends. The CDR3 runs to 13 residues.

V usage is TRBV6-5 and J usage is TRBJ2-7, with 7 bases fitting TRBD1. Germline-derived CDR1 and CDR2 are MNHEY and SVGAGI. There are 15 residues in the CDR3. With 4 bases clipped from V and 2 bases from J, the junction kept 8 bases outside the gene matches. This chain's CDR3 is CASSSDRVRPYEQYF. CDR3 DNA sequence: TGTGCCAGCAGTTCCGACAGGGTGAGGCCCTACGAGCAGTACTTC.

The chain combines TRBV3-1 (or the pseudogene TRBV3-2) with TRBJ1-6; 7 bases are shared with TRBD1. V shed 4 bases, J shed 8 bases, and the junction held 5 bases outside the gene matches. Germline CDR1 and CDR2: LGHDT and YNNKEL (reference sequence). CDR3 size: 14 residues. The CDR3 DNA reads TGTGCCAGCAGCCGTAGACAGGGACATTCACCCCTCCACTTT. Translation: CASSRRQGHSPLHF.